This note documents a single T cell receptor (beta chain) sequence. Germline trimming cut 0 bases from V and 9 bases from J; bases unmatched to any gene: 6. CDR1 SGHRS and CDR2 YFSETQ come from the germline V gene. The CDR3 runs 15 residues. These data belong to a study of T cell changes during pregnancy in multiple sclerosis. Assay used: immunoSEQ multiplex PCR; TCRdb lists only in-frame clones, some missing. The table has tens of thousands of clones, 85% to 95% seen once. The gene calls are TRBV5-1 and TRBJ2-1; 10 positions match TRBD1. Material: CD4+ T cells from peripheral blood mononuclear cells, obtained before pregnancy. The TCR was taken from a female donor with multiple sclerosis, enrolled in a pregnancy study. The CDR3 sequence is CASSLDRTGGGEQFF. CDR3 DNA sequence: TGCGCCAGCAGCTTGGACAGGACAGGGGGTGGTGAGCAGTTCTTC.